This T cell receptor beta chain was identified in a study of cytomegalovirus exposure and HLA in healthy donors. Primers: 60 Vbeta forward and 13 Jbeta reverse. Libraries were prepared by immunoSEQ multiplex PCR; TCRdb keeps only in-frame clonotypes and omits some of them. This table holds approximately 150,000 clones, about three quarters found once. The source of this sequence is a woman in her 30s in good health and CMV-seronegative. The sequencing sample was made of PBMCs.

CDR3 nucleotide sequence: TGCGCCAGCAGCCAAGTCTTTAACAGGGGCCCTACTAGGTTCACTGAAGCTTTCTTT. Translation gives CASSQVFNRGPTRFTEAFF. The chain carries TRBV4-1 and TRBJ1-1; 7 positions match TRBD1. Germline CDR1 and CDR2: MGHRA and YSYEKL. With V trimmed by 1 base and J by 4 bases, 18 bases remained unmatched. The CDR3 is 19 residues long.